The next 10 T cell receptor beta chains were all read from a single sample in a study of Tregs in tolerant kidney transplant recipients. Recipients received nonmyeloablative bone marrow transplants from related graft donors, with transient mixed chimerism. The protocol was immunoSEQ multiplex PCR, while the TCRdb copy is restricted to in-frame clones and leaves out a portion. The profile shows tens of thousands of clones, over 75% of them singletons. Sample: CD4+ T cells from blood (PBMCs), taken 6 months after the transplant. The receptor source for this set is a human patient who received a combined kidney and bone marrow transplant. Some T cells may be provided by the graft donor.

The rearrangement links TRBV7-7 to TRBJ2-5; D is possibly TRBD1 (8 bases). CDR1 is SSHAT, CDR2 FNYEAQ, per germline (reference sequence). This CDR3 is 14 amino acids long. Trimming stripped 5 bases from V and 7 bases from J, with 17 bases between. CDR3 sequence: CASSRGQGGGTQYF. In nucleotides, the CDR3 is TGTGCCAGCAGCCGTGGACAGGGAGGGGGGACCCAGTACTTC.

CDR3 coding DNA: TGTGCCAGCAGACTGACCAGGGGATCCTCCTACGAGCAGTACTTC. Its translation: CASRLTRGSSYEQYF. The chain is built from TRBV27 and TRBJ2-7, with D possibly matching TRBD1 (6 bases). Trimming shortened V by 6 bases and J by 0 bases, and 15 bases separated the two germline ends. Germline CDR1 MNHEY, CDR2 SMNVEV (reference sequence). CDR3 length: 15 amino acids.

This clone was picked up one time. The CDR3 loop reads CASSVVGTGRAGELFF. In nucleotides, the CDR3 is TGTGCCAGCAGCGTAGTGGGGACAGGTCGGGCCGGGGAGCTGTTTTTT. The V and J genes are TRBV9 and TRBJ2-2, with 8 nucleotides matching TRBD1. The CDR3 loop spans 16 amino acids. V lost 0 bases, J lost 6 bases, and 7 bases stayed unmatched. CDR1 and CDR2 from the germline V gene are SGDLS and YYNGEE.

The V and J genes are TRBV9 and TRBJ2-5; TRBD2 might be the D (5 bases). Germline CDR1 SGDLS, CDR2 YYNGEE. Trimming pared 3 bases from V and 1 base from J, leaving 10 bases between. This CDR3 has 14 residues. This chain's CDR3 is CASSEGLAQETQYF. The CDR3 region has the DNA TGTGCCAGCAGCGAAGGACTTGCCCAAGAGACCCAGTACTTC.

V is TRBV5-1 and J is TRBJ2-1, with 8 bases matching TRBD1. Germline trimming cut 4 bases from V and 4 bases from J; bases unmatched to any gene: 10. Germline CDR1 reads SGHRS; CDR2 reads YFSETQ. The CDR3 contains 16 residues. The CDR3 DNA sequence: TGCGCCAGCAGCCTGGAGTCAGGGGGCCCGTACAATGAGCAGTTCTTC. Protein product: CASSLESGGPYNEQFF.

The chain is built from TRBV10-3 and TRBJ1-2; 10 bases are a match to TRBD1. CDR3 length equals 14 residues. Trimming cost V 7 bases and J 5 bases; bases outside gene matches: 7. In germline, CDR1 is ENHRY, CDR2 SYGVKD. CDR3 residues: CAITNWTGGYGYTF. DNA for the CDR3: TGTGCCATCACCAACTGGACAGGGGGTTATGGCTACACCTTC.

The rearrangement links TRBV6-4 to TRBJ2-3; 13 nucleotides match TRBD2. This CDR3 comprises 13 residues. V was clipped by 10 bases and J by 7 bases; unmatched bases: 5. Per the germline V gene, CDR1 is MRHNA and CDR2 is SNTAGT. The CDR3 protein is CATATSGGNTQYF. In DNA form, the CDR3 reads TGTGCCACCGCGACTAGCGGGGGGAATACGCAGTATTTT.

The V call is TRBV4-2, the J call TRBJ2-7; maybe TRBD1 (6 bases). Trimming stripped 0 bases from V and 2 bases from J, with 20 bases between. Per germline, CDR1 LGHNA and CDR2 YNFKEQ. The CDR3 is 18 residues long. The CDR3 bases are TGTGCCAGCAGCCAAGAGATTCGGTCGGCAGGGGCGACCTACGAGCAGTACTTC. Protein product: CASSQEIRSAGATYEQYF.

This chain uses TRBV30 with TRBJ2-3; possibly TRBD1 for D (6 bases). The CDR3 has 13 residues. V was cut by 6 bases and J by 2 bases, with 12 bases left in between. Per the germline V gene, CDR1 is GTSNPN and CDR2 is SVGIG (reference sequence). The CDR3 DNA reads TGTGCCTGCTCAGGGGCTATCACAGATACGCAGTATTTT. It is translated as CACSGAITDTQYF.

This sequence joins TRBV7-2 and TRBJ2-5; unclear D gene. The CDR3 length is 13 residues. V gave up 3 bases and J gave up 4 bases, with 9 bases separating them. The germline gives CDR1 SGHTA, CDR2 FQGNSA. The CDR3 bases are TGTGCCAGCAGCTTTATGGCTTTAGAGACCCAGTACTTC. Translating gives CASSFMALETQYF.